The text below deals with one T cell receptor (beta chain). TCR beta sequences were obtained from blood CD8+ and CD4+ T cells. TEMRA cells were FACS-enriched, while CD8+ and CD4+ T cells were negatively isolated. The sample originates from a study of CD8 T cells in Susac syndrome. An input of roughly 0.45 to 1 ug of RNA was subjected to reverse transcription using random hexamers. By means of immunoSEQ multiplex PCR, TCR beta CDR3 spanning 54 Vbeta and 13 Jbeta underwent amplification. Via MiXCR, TCRdb re-called the immunoSEQ multiplex PCR reads, giving one row per CDR3 protein. The top ten hold 0.45% to 0.65% of the sample, which has around 140,000 distinct CDR3 sequences, roughly 80% seen once. The length of the CDR3 is 14 residues. CDR1 and CDR2 from the germline V gene are SGHTA and FQGNSA. Trimming took 5 bases from V and 0 from J, leaving 9 bases between them.

The sequence came from a human donor with multiple sclerosis. What was sequenced was CD8+ T cells from PBMCs. The V gene is TRBV7-2, the J gene TRBJ2-3, with D hard to call. In DNA form, the CDR3 reads TGTGCCAGCAGCCGGCTAGGCAGCACAGATACGCAGTATTTT. As protein: CASSRLGSTDTQYF.